This is a list of T cell receptor beta chains from one sample in a study of blood T cell repertoires in COVID-19. The method was immunoSEQ multiplex PCR; TCRdb's version includes in-frame clones alone and lacks a portion of them. Here the sample spans approximately 170,000 clones, approximately 86% being singletons. Input material: peripheral blood. Receptors were obtained from a man aged 65 to 85 with acute or convalescent COVID-19. The CDR3 runs from the conserved cysteine through the conserved F or W. The D gene is left open where the match is weak. Part of the rows lack a size; the others show once, few, many or a class for expanded clones.

clone size: .
V gene: TRBV4-1
D gene: .
J gene: TRBJ1-5
CDR3 DNA: TGCGCCAGCAGCCCGTCAGGGGCAGAGAGGCAGCCCCAGCATTTT
CDR3 protein: CASSPSGAERQPQHF

clone size: .
V gene: TRBV6-5
D gene: .
J gene: TRBJ2-5
CDR3 DNA: TGTGCCACAGGCAGGGGCCCCGCAGAGACCCAGTACTTC
CDR3 protein: CATGRGPAETQYF

clone size: .
V gene: TRBV7-6
D gene: .
J gene: TRBJ2-5
CDR3 DNA: TGTGCCAGCAGCTTAAGGGGTAGCCCAGAGACCCAGTACTTC
CDR3 protein: CASSLRGSPETQYF

clone size: .
V gene: TRBV23-1
D gene: .
J gene: TRBJ1-2
CDR3 DNA: TGCGCCAGCACCTCCGGGACTGAACCTTATGATGGCTACACCTTC
CDR3 protein: CASTSGTEPYDGYTF

clone size: few
V gene: TRBV5-4
D gene: .
J gene: TRBJ1-2
CDR3 DNA: TGTGCCAGCAGCTTGGGTTTAGAAAACTATGGCTACACCTTC
CDR3 protein: CASSLGLENYGYTF

clone size: .
V gene: TRBV6-1
D gene: .
J gene: TRBJ2-3
CDR3 DNA: TGTGCCAGCAGTGAAGCCCCTCCCAGGTTGATTGTTACGCAGTATTTT
CDR3 protein: CASSEAPPRLIVTQYF

clone size: .
V gene: TRBV9
D gene: .
J gene: TRBJ2-1
CDR3 DNA: TGTGCCAGCAGCGTGCAGCCCCAGGTGGGTGAGCAGTTCTTC
CDR3 protein: CASSVQPQVGEQFF

clone size: few
V gene: TRBV5-1
D gene: .
J gene: TRBJ2-3
CDR3 DNA: TGCGCCAGCAGCTTGGAGCAGGAAGGAGATACGCAGTATTTT
CDR3 protein: CASSLEQEGDTQYF

clone size: .
V gene: TRBV7-2
D gene: .
J gene: TRBJ2-3
CDR3 DNA: TGTGCCAGCAGCCTTCTCCCTTACACAGATACGCAGTATTTT
CDR3 protein: CASSLLPYTDTQYF

clone size: .
V gene: TRBV19
D gene: TRBD2
J gene: TRBJ2-2
CDR3 DNA: TGTGCCAGTAGGTTTTTCGGCGGGGGGGACACCGGGGAGCTGTTTTTT
CDR3 protein: CASRFFGGGDTGELFF

clone size: .
V gene: TRBV28
D gene: .
J gene: TRBJ2-3
CDR3 DNA: TGTGCCAGCAAACGGACTAACACAGATACGCAGTATTTT
CDR3 protein: CASKRTNTDTQYF

clone size: .
V gene: TRBV27
D gene: TRBD1
J gene: TRBJ2-3
CDR3 DNA: TGTGCCAGCAGTTTACAGGGGGATCTCCACGATACGCAGTATTTT
CDR3 protein: CASSLQGDLHDTQYF

clone size: .
V gene: TRBV7-3
D gene: TRBD1
J gene: TRBJ1-4
CDR3 DNA: TGTGCCAGCAGCCTGACAGGGACGGCTAATGAAAAACTGTTTTTT
CDR3 protein: CASSLTGTANEKLFF

clone size: .
V gene: TRBV6-5
D gene: TRBD1
J gene: TRBJ1-4
CDR3 DNA: TGTGCCAGCAGCGACAGGGGGCGTGAAAAACTGTTTTTT
CDR3 protein: CASSDRGREKLFF

clone size: .
V gene: TRBV11-2
D gene: .
J gene: TRBJ1-5
CDR3 DNA: TGTGCCAGCAGCTTGACAAATAGCAATCAGCCCCAGCATTTT
CDR3 protein: CASSLTNSNQPQHF

clone size: .
V gene: TRBV28
D gene: TRBD1
J gene: TRBJ2-5
CDR3 DNA: TGTGCCAGCAGTTTTTTCCTCTACCGGGACAGGGGGGAGACCCAGTACTTC
CDR3 protein: CASSFFLYRDRGETQYF

clone size: once
V gene: TRBV5-1
D gene: .
J gene: TRBJ2-7
CDR3 DNA: TGCGCCAGCAGCCTGGAGGGACAGCTGGACGAGCAGTACTTC
CDR3 protein: CASSLEGQLDEQYF

clone size: .
V gene: TRBV2
D gene: .
J gene: TRBJ2-3
CDR3 DNA: TGTGCCAGCACCCGACGCGGAGGGGAGGCAGATACGCAGTATTTT
CDR3 protein: CASTRRGGEADTQYF

clone size: .
V gene: TRBV19
D gene: TRBD2
J gene: TRBJ2-5
CDR3 DNA: TGTGCCAGTAGTATAGGCGGTGGGCCTAGCGGGGGGGCCCGGGAGACCCAGTACTTC
CDR3 protein: CASSIGGGPSGGARETQYF

clone size: .
V gene: TRBV28
D gene: .
J gene: TRBJ2-3
CDR3 DNA: TGTGCCAGCAGTTTACCCTCTGACAGGTTTAGCACAGATACGCAGTATTTT
CDR3 protein: CASSLPSDRFSTDTQYF

clone size: .
V gene: TRBV7-9
D gene: .
J gene: TRBJ1-1
CDR3 DNA: TGTGCCAGCAGCTTCTTGAATGGACAGCTGAACACTGAAGCTTTCTTT
CDR3 protein: CASSFLNGQLNTEAFF

clone size: once
V gene: TRBV6-5
D gene: TRBD1
J gene: TRBJ2-7
CDR3 DNA: TGTGCCAACCGCCGGGACAGGTGGGGCGAGCAGTACTTC
CDR3 protein: CANRRDRWGEQYF

clone size: .
V gene: TRBV7-2
D gene: TRBD1
J gene: TRBJ1-2
CDR3 DNA: TGTGCCAGCAGCCGGGACAGCCGATTCTATGGCTACACCTTC
CDR3 protein: CASSRDSRFYGYTF

clone size: .
V gene: TRBV6-6
D gene: .
J gene: TRBJ1-2
CDR3 DNA: TGTGCCAGCAGTTACTCTCCGGGGTCGATGGAAGGCTACACCTTC
CDR3 protein: CASSYSPGSMEGYTF

clone size: .
V gene: TRBV5-1
D gene: .
J gene: TRBJ2-3
CDR3 DNA: TGCGCCAGCAGCCCCGGGACTGGCACAGATACGCAGTATTTT
CDR3 protein: CASSPGTGTDTQYF